The T cell receptor (beta chain) under discussion was sequenced for a study of early T cells in non-severe SARS-CoV-2 infection. About the study: Unpaired chains resulted from sequencing bulk RNA of unsorted whole blood. Study-level findings and limits: Reliance on VDJdb matching favored anti-spike CD8 responses; private and CD4 specificities were missed.

Attached unique molecular identifiers marked individual cDNA molecules. TCRdb independently ran MiXCR on the 5' RACE reads; one entry per CDR3 protein. The sample shows 20,000 to 25,000 distinct CDR3 sequences, about 5% of them seen only once. This clonotype was counted many times. Its antigen remains unidentified. Germline-derived CDR1 and CDR2 are SGHTA and FQGNSA. CDR3 size: 17 residues. V dropped 4 bases and J dropped 1; count of bases not matched to a gene: 8. This receptor was taken from an adult who was a healthcare worker with PCR-confirmed SARS-CoV-2 infection or an uninfected control (not recorded which). This rearrangement joins TRBV7-2 to TRBJ2-3, with 10 positions matching TRBD2. Sequences were obtained from whole blood. In nucleotides, the CDR3 is TGTGCCAGCAGCTACTACGGGACTAGCGATGGCACAGATACGCAGTATTTT. It codes for CASSYYGTSDGTDTQYF.